The TCR beta chain described here comes from a study of regulatory T cells in long-lasting Graves disease. Across the whole study: To qualify as persistent, Graves' disease required over 5 years of antithyroid drugs with positive TSH receptor antibodies.

V was cut by 2 bases and J by 6 bases, with 16 bases left in between. Germline V gene sequence: CDR1 SEHNR, CDR2 FQNEAQ (reference sequence). The CDR3 sequence is 15 residues long. The table lists this clonotype with a few counts. No antigen is known for it. The time point here: persistent/refractory GD, antithyroid drugs over 5 years with positive TRAb. The TCR library was made from RNA extracted from PBMCs. Arm-PCR with iRepertoire HTBI primers amplified the CDR3 regions for these TCR beta libraries. TCRdb ran MiXCR on the multiplex PCR reads and lists one entry per CDR3 protein. Of over 650,000 distinct CDR3 sequences in the sample, 25% to 35% were seen once. General study results and limits: New patients shared fewer public clonotypes (more than 850) than persistent patients did (roughly 2,600). Under persistent disease, TRBV28, TRBJ1-2 and TRBJ2-5 were used preferentially. Owing to a sample size that was small, accuracy may have been reduced.

This sequence was found in a female donor with Graves disease. The rearrangement uses TRBV7-9 and TRBJ1-1, with D possibly being TRBD1 (6 bases). Material: peripheral blood mononuclear cells (PBMCs), obtained when the disease was refractory, from a patient treated with antithyroid drugs. The CDR3 region has the DNA TGTGCCAGCAGCTTAACGGGGCTACAGGGATCTGAAGCTTTCTTT. Its translation: CASSLTGLQGSEAFF.